This TCR beta chain originates from a study of cytomegalovirus exposure and HLA in healthy donors. About the study: As an earlier analysis found, 150 million to 200 million T cells yielded fewer than 130 million unique TCR beta sequences. Whole-study findings and limits: In a later analysis, TCR beta V- and J-gene trimming was associated with a missense DCLRE1C variant. TCR beta sequences reportedly predicted most subjects' HLA-A and HLA-B alleles accurately.

It was with 60 Vbeta and 13 Jbeta primers that the PCR ran. Original processing methods: Unique TCR beta chains totaled roughly 81 million in a later count, with approximately 11 million of them shared. Some clones are missing from TCRdb's copy, which holds only in-frame ones; the method was immunoSEQ multiplex PCR. D and trimming were read from the DNA, whereas the V and J calls and clone size are those reported in that table. The sample shows 120,000 to 150,000 clones, roughly 90% of them seen only once. This CDR3 has 11 residues. Trimming left V 8 bases short and J 5 bases short, with 10 bases between. Germline CDR1 reads SGHRS; CDR2 reads YFSETQ. A note on this clone: What it binds is not known.

Specimen: PBMCs. This clonotype was sampled from a woman aged 40 to 50 in good health and CMV-seronegative. The V call is TRBV5-1, the J call TRBJ2-5, with a weak D call TRBD2 (6 bases). The CDR3 nucleotides read TGCGCCAGACGGGGGAGGGAGACCCAGTACTTC. It yields the protein CARRGRETQYF.